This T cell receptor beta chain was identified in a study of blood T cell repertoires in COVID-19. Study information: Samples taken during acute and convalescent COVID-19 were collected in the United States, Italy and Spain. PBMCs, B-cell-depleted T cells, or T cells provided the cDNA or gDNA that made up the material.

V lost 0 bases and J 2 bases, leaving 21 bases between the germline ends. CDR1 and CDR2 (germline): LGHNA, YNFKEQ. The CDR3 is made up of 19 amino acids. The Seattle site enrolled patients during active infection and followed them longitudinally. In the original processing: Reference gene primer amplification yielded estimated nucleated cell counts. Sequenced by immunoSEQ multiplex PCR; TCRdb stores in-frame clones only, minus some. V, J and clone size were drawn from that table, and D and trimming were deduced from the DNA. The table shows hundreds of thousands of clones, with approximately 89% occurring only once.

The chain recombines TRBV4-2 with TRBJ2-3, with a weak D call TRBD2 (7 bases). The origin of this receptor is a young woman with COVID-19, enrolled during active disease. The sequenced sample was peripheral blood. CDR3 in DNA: TGTGCCAGCAGCCAAGATCCTAGGGGGGGCGGACAAAACACAGATACGCAGTATTTT. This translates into CASSQDPRGGGQNTDTQYF.